This paragraph covers one TCR beta chain sequence. Its antigen is currently unknown. These data are taken from a study of shared clonotypes between healthy human individuals. Overall study: The study used three CD4 naive, three CD4 memory, two CD8 naive and one CD8 memory plate per donor.

It was CD45RO-negative cells, positively selected for CCR7, that made up naive CD8 cells, with terminally differentiated effector memory CD45RA+ cells excluded. Healthy and HIV-negative, the adult donors had no recent acute infections or vaccinations. V lost 3 bases, J lost 4 bases, and 3 bases stayed unmatched. The CDR3 has 15 amino acids. Germline CDR1 MNHNS, CDR2 SASEGT. General observations from the study: Memory subsets generally showed lower estimated richness than naive subsets.

The table came from immunoSEQ multiplex PCR; TCRdb's copy has only in-frame clones and leaves some out. The data hold around 580,000 clones, with 95% to 98% observed a single time. Sequenced material: naive CD8+ T cells sorted from blood. The chain employs TRBV6-1 and TRBJ2-1; 10 nucleotides agree with TRBD1. The source is a man aged 25 to 40 in good health. CDR3 DNA: TGTGCCAGCAGTGATTGGACAGGGGGATACAATGAGCAGTTCTTC. It codes for CASSDWTGGYNEQFF.